This T cell receptor (beta chain) derives from a study of blood T cell repertoires in COVID-19. Whole-study context: Material from acute and convalescent COVID-19 was sourced from the United States, Italy and Spain. From T cells, B-cell-depleted T cells, or PBMCs came the material, which was cDNA or gDNA.

CDR1 is SGHVS, CDR2 FNYEAQ, per germline. The V gene lost 2 bases and the J gene lost 5 bases, with 9 bases spanning the gap. CDR3 length: 13 amino acids. In the original processing: For nucleated cells, counts were estimated from reference gene primer amplification. Some clones are missing from TCRdb's copy, which holds only in-frame ones; the method was immunoSEQ multiplex PCR. The V and J calls and clone size come from that table; D and trimming were worked out from the DNA. This table has 250,000 or so clones, around 90% appearing once. This rearrangement joins TRBV7-6 to TRBJ1-1; D is unclear. Sequencing used peripheral blood. The TCR sequence derives from a woman aged 65 to 85 with active or convalescent COVID-19. The CDR3 DNA reads TGTGCCAGCAGCTTATACGAGGGAACTGAAGCTTTCTTT. It codes for CASSLYEGTEAFF.